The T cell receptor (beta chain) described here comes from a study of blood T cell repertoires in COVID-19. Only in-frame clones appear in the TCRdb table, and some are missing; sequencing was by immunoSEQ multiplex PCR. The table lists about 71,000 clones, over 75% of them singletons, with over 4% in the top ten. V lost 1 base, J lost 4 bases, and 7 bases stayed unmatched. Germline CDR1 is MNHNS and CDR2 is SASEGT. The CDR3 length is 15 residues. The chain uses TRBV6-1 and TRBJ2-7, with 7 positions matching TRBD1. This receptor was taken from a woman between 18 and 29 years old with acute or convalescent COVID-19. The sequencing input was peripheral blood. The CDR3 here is CASSEEDRIIYEQYF. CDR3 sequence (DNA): TGTGCCAGCAGTGAAGAGGACAGGATAATTTACGAGCAGTACTTC.